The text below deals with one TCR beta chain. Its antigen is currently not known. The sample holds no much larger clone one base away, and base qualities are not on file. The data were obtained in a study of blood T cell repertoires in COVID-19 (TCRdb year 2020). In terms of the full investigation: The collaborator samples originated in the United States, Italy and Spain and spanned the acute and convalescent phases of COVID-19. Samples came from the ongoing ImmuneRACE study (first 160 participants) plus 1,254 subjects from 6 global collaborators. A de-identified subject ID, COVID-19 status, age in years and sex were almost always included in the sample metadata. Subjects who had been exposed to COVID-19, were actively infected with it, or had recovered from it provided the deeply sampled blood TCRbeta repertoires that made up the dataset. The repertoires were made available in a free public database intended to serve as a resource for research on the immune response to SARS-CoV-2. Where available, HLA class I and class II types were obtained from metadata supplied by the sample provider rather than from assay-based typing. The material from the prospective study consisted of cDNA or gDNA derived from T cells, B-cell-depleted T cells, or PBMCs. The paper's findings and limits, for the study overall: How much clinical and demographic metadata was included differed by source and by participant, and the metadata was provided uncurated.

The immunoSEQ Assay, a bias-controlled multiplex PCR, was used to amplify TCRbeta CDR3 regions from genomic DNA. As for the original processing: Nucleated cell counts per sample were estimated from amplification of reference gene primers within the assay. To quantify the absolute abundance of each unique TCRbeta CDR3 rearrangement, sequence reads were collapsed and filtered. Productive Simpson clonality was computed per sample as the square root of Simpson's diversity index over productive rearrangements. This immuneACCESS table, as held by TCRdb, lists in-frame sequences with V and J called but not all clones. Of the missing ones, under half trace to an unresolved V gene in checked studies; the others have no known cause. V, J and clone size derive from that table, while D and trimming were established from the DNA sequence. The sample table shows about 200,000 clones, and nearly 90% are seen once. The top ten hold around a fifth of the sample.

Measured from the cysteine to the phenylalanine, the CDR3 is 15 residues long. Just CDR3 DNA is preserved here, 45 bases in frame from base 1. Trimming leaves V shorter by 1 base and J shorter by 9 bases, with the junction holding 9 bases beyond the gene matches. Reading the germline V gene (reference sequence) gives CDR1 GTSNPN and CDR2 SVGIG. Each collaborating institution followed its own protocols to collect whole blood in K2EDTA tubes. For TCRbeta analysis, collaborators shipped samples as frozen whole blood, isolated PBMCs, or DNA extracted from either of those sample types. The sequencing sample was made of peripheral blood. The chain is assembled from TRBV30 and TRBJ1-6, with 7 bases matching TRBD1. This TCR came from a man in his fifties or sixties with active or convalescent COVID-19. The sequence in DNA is TGTGCCTGGAGTGGAGGGGGCTTGGGAATTTCACCCCTCCACTTT. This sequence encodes CAWSGGGLGISPLHF.